These 10 T cell receptor beta chains were sequenced from one sample in a study of beta chain features in type 1 diabetes. Study observations and caveats: Type 1 diabetes patients had moderately but significantly shorter TCRB CDR3s in all four CD4+ subsets.

Reverse transcribing all isolated RNA meant expressed TCRB transcripts were sequenced. Some clones are missing from TCRdb's copy, which holds only in-frame ones; the method was immunoSEQ multiplex PCR. Among fewer than 300,000 clones listed, about a fifth were seen once. The antigens of these receptors remain unknown. Material for sequencing was naive CD4+ T cells from blood. These receptors all come from a woman between 40 and 55 years old with type 1 diabetes.

V gene TRBV7-2 combines with J gene TRBJ1-5; 7 nucleotides agree with TRBD1. There are 15 residues in the CDR3. J gave up 3 bases and V 6 bases, and 8 bases lay outside the gene matches. Looked up from germline, CDR1 is SGHTA and CDR2 is FQGNSA. For the CDR3, the DNA is TGTGCCAGCAGTCCAGGGGGTCCGGCCAATCAGCCCCAGCATTTT. Encoded protein: CASSPGGPANQPQHF.

This clone was observed a handful of times. This rearrangement joins TRBV19 to TRBJ2-7; no firm D call. Trimming shortened V by 3 bases and J by 3 bases, and 12 bases separated the two germline ends. This CDR3 has 14 amino acids. Germline V gene lookup returns CDR1 LNHDA and CDR2 SQIVND (reference sequence). Here the CDR3 DNA reads TGTGCCAGTAGTATGATCGGCGGATTCTACGAGCAGTACTTC. As protein: CASSMIGGFYEQYF.

This clone was detected a few times. V and J are TRBV7-9 and TRBJ2-5, with 7 positions matching TRBD1. CDR3 length equals 14 residues. The ends lost 5 bases at V and 1 base at J; junction bases unmatched: 4. Germline V gene data show CDR1 as SEHNR and CDR2 as FQNEAQ (reference sequence). The CDR3 sequence is CASSPTGIQETQYF. The CDR3 DNA reads as TGTGCCAGCAGCCCGACAGGGATCCAAGAGACCCAGTACTTC.

This clone was seen only a few times. The chain links TRBV5-4 to TRBJ1-2; TRBD1 matches at 7 bases. V lost 3 bases, J lost 4 bases, and 3 bases stayed unmatched. CDR1 is SGHNT and CDR2 is YYREEE in the germline V gene (reference sequence). The CDR3 has 13 residues. Here the CDR3 reads CASSYWDSYGYTF. In DNA, the CDR3 is TGTGCCAGCAGCTATTGGGACAGCTATGGCTACACCTTC.

The chain joins TRBV28 to TRBJ2-1, with 7 nucleotides matching TRBD1. This CDR3 has 15 amino acids. The germline V gene has CDR1 MDHEN and CDR2 SYDVKM. Losses at the gene ends were 7 bases for V and 3 bases for J; bases not matched to a gene: 9. The chain's CDR3 is CASTLKGGYYNEQFF. In nucleotides, the CDR3 is TGTGCCAGCACCCTAAAAGGGGGCTACTACAATGAGCAGTTCTTC.

This clone was seen a handful of times. This chain connects TRBV15 to TRBJ1-1, with D possibly matching TRBD1 (5 bases). Per germline, CDR1 LNHNV and CDR2 YYDKDF (reference sequence). The CDR3 runs 13 residues. With 1 base removed from V and 4 bases from J, the gap between germline ends came to 7 bases. CDR3: CATSRAGFTEAFF. Written as DNA, the CDR3 is TGTGCCACCAGCAGAGCAGGGTTCACTGAAGCTTTCTTT. Drawing the rest from reference TRBV15 and TRBJ1-1, the complete variable domain is DAMVIQNPRYQVTQFGKPVTLSCSQTLNHNVMYWYQQKSSQAPKLLFHYYDKDFNNEADTPDNFQSRRPNTSFCFLDIRSPGLGDTAMYLCATSRAGFTEAFFGQGTRLTVV.

A few counts support this clone. J is TRBJ2-1 and V is TRBV6-6, with 14 positions matching TRBD2. Germline CDR1 MNHNY, CDR2 SVGAGI (reference sequence). V lost 8 bases and J lost 8; bases outside the gene matches: 8. This CDR3 region has 15 residues. The CDR3 spells CASRRLAGGWYEQFF. CDR3 bases: TGTGCCAGCCGTAGACTAGCGGGAGGGTGGTATGAGCAGTTCTTC.

The chain employs TRBV4-1 and TRBJ2-1; D might be TRBD2 (6 bases). V lost 4 bases, J lost 6 bases, and 19 bases lay in between. CDR1 and CDR2 from the germline V gene are MGHRA and YSYEKL. This CDR3 has 16 residues. The CDR3 coding sequence is TGCGCCAGCAGCCTCGGCCTAGCGCCCTTTGCCAATGAGCAGTTCTTC. Its translation is CASSLGLAPFANEQFF.

This clone has more than one count but fewer than ten. V usage is TRBV7-3 and J usage is TRBJ2-2, with TRBD2 matching over 7 bases. With V trimmed by 1 base and J by 7 bases, 3 bases remained unmatched. The CDR3 loop spans 14 amino acids. Germline V gene lookup returns CDR1 SGHTA and CDR2 FQGTGA. CDR3 loop: CASSLMPGGGELFF. The CDR3 nucleotides read TGTGCCAGCAGCTTAATGCCGGGAGGCGGGGAGCTGTTTTTT.

This clone was seen just once. This chain connects TRBV4-2 to TRBJ1-3, with D possibly being TRBD1 (5 bases). This CDR3 is 16 amino acids long. Deletions cut 0 bases from V and 7 bases from J, with 16 bases between. CDR1 and CDR2 (germline): LGHNA, YNFKEQ. The CDR3, as DNA: TGTGCCAGCAGCCAAGAAGGCGGCACCCGGGGGAACACCATATATTTT. This encodes CASSQEGGTRGNTIYF.